A selection of T cell receptor beta chains follows, all from one sample in a study of cytomegalovirus exposure and HLA in healthy donors. Sequenced by immunoSEQ multiplex PCR; TCRdb stores in-frame clones only, minus some. This sample's table has 150,000 to 200,000 clones. Sequenced input: PBMCs. The receptors shown here come from a woman between 18 and 29 years old in good health and CMV-seropositive. The CDR3 runs from the conserved cysteine through the conserved F or W. D genes are given only for firm matches.

j_call v_call d_call cdr3_nt cdr3_aa
TRBJ2-2 TRBV7-2 . TGTGCCAGCAGCTTAGTCGCAGCGTTAACCGGGGAGCTGTTTTTT CASSLVAALTGELFF
TRBJ1-4 TRBV4-1 . TGCGCCAGCAGCCTATTTAGCGGAGGGAATGAAAAACTGTTTTTT CASSLFSGGNEKLFF
TRBJ2-5 TRBV6-8 TRBD2 TGTGCCAGCAGTTACGTACTAGCGCGGGGAGAGACCCAGTACTTC CASSYVLARGETQYF
TRBJ1-2 TRBV14 TRBD1 TGTGCCAGCAGCCACGGACAGGGGCTAGATGGCTACACCTTC CASSHGQGLDGYTF
TRBJ1-2 TRBV11-2 . TGTGCCAGACCGGCAGGGCCAAAGAACTATGGCTACACCTTC CARPAGPKNYGYTF
TRBJ1-1 TRBV5-6 . TGTGCCAGCAGCCCGGACTGGAACACTGAAGCTTTCTTT CASSPDWNTEAFF
TRBJ1-2 TRBV9 TRBD1 TGTGCCAGCAGCCGAGACAGGGGCAGGGGCTACACCTTC CASSRDRGRGYTF
TRBJ2-1 TRBV11-2 TRBD2 TGTGCCAGCAGCCCGAACCAGCGGGGGGGAAATGAGCAGTTCTTC CASSPNQRGGNEQFF
TRBJ1-5 TRBV7-6 . TGTGCCAGCAGCTTAGCAGGGGGTCAGCCCCAGCATTTT CASSLAGGQPQHF
TRBJ2-3 TRBV5-1 TRBD1 TGCGCCAGCAGCCACCCAGGACAGGGTAGCACAGATACGCAGTATTTT CASSHPGQGSTDTQYF
TRBJ1-2 TRBV6-5 TRBD1 TGTGCCAGCGGACGGACAGGAGGGTATGGCTACACCTTC CASGRTGGYGYTF
TRBJ2-2 TRBV13 TRBD2 TGTGCCAGCAGCCGGGGACTAGCGGGGGACGCGAACACCGGGGAGCTGTTTTTT CASSRGLAGDANTGELFF
TRBJ2-7 TRBV5-4 TRBD2 TGTGCCAGCAGCTCATTAGCGGGAGGGTCCTCCTACGAGCAGTACTTC CASSSLAGGSSYEQYF
TRBJ1-4 TRBV12-5 . TGTGCTAGTGGTAGCGGGGCAACTAATGAAAAACTGTTTTTT CASGSGATNEKLFF
TRBJ1-1 TRBV9 TRBD1 TGTGCCAGCAGCGTAGACGGGACAGGCACTGAAGCTTTCTTT CASSVDGTGTEAFF
TRBJ1-1 TRBV11-2 . TGTGCCAGCAGCTTAGTTGCAGGGCCGAACACTGAAGCTTTCTTT CASSLVAGPNTEAFF
TRBJ2-1 TRBV14 TRBD2 TGTGCCAGCAGCCCTTTGAGAGGCGGGGGGTCCAATGAGCAGTTCTTC CASSPLRGGGSNEQFF
TRBJ1-2 TRBV2 . TGTGTCAGCAGTATGGCGCTGGAGACGATTGGCTACACCTTC CVSSMALETIGYTF
TRBJ2-2 TRBV9 TRBD1 TGTGCCAGCAGCCCCCGGGACAGAAACACCGGGGAGCTGTTTTTT CASSPRDRNTGELFF
TRBJ1-1 TRBV4-1 . TGCGCCAGCAGCCTTGAGCGGGGGGTAGGGACTGAAGCTTTCTTT CASSLERGVGTEAFF
TRBJ2-3 TRBV9 . TGTGCCAGCAGCGTAGAGAGTCTAGGAGATACGCAGTATTTT CASSVESLGDTQYF
TRBJ2-7 TRBV11-2 . TGTGCCAGCAGCTTATCACAGGGTGGGACCTACGAGCAGTACTTC CASSLSQGGTYEQYF
TRBJ1-2 TRBV7-2 TRBD1 TGTGCCAGCAGCTCCCGGACAGGGGGCCTCGACTATGGCTACACCTTC CASSSRTGGLDYGYTF
TRBJ2-5 TRBV4-2 TRBD2 TGTGCCAGCACCAAGATGCCTAGCGGGGGGGCAGTGGAGACCCAGTACTTC CASTKMPSGGAVETQYF
TRBJ1-5 TRBV10-2 . TGCGCCAGCAGTGAGTTCGGTCAGCCCCAGCATTTT CASSEFGQPQHF
TRBJ1-6 TRBV7-9 . TGTGCCAGCAGCTTAGGAGGCAGCTATAATTCACCCCTCCACTTT CASSLGGSYNSPLHF